This T cell receptor (beta chain) stems from a study of PD-1 blockade in mismatch repair-deficient tumors. The TCR-sequenced patients were three responders to pembrolizumab. V was shortened by 0 bases and J by 1 base, with 11 bases between the two germline ends. This CDR3 spans 16 amino acids. Germline CDR1 and CDR2: MNHNS and SASEGT. General observations from the study: Tumor-resident clones, often absent from pretreatment blood, expanded after pembrolizumab and then contracted.

Note on this clone: Its cognate antigen is unknown.

Only in-frame clones appear in the TCRdb table, and some are missing; sequencing was by immunoSEQ multiplex PCR. The sample includes approximately 79,000 clones, 70% to 90% of them seen just once. V gene TRBV6-1 combines with J gene TRBJ2-3, with TRBD2 as a possible D gene (6 bases). Sequencing was performed on peripheral blood, taken 44 weeks after starting pembrolizumab. The receptor's source is an adult with mismatch repair-deficient cancer. The CDR3 DNA reads as TGTGCCAGCAGTGAAGCGAGACTAGGAGGCACAGATACGCAGTATTTT. This sequence encodes CASSEARLGGTDTQYF.